Sequencing of this T cell receptor beta chain was carried out in a study of CD4+ T cells in melanoma. Findings and limits, study-wide: Neoantigen-specific CD4+ T cells in melanoma reportedly had diverse differentiation states.

Points on this clone: No antigen is known for it.

Germline V gene sequence: CDR1 KGHSH, CDR2 LQKENI. V was pared by 4 bases and J by 4 bases, with 14 bases between. CDR3 length: 16 residues. Here immunoSEQ multiplex PCR was the method, and the copy in TCRdb shows in-frame clones only, minus some. This table holds just over 14,000 clones, roughly 63% found once. Material: cells from a culture (not recorded whether cultured in vitro). This sequence originates from a human donor with melanoma. The chain carries TRBV18 and TRBJ2-6, with D possibly TRBD1 on 6 matching bases. The DNA of the CDR3 is TGTGCCAGCTCACAGCTGACAGGTCGCGGGGCCAACGTCCTGACTTTC. Encoded protein: CASSQLTGRGANVLTF. The full variable domain, its missing parts supplied by reference TRBV18 and TRBJ2-6, is NAGVMQNPRHLVRRRGQEARLRCSPMKGHSHVYWYRQLPEEGLKFMVYLQKENIIDESGMPKERFSAEFPKEGPSILRIQQVVRGDSAAYFCASSQLTGRGANVLTFGAGSRLTVL.